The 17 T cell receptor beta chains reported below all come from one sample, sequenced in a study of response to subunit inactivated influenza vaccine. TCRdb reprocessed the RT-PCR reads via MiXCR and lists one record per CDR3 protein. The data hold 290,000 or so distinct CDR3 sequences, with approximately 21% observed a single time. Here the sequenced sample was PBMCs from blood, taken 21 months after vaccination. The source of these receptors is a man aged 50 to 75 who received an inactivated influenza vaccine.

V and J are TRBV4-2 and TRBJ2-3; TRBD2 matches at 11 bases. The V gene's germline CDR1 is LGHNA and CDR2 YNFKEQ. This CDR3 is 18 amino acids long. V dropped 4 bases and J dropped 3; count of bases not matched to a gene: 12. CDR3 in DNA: TGTGCCAGCAGCCTAACCCTATTAGCGGGAGGGCGGACAGATACGCAGTATTTT. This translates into CASSLTLLAGGRTDTQYF.

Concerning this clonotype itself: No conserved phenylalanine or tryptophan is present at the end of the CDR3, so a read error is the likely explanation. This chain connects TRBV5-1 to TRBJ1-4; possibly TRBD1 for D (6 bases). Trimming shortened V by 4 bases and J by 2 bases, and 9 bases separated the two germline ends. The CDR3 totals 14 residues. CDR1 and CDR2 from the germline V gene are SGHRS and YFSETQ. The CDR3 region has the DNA TGCGCCAGCAGCGACGACAGGACTAATGAAAAACTGTTTCTT. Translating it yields CASSDDRTNEKLFL.

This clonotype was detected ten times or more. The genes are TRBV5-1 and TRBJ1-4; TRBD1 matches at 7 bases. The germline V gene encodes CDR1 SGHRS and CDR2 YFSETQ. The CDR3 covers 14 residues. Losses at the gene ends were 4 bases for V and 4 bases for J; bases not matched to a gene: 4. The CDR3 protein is CASSRDSFNEKLFF. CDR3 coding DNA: TGCGCCAGCAGCCGGGACAGCTTTAATGAAAAACTGTTTTTT. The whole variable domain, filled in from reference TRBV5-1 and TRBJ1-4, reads KAGVTQTPRYLIKTRGQQVTLSCSPISGHRSVSWYQQTPGQGLQFLFEYFSETQRNKGNFPGRFSGRQFSNSRSEMNVSTLELGDSALYLCASSRDSFNEKLFFGSGTQLSVL.

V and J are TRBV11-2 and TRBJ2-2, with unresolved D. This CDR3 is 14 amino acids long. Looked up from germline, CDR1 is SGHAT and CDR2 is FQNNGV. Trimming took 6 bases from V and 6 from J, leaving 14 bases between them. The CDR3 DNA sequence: TGTGCCAGCAGGCCCTTGCGCGGAGCCGGGGAGCTGTTTTTT. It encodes CASRPLRGAGELFF.

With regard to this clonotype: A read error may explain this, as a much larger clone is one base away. Here the CDR3 DNA reads TGTGCCAGCAGGCCACGAAGACGGACTAGCGGGTTGAGCTTCTACGAGCAGTACTTC. Translating gives CASRPRRRTSGLSFYEQYF. The chain recombines TRBV6-1 with TRBJ2-7; 11 nucleotides match TRBD2. Per germline, CDR1 MNHNS and CDR2 SASEGT. This CDR3 has 19 amino acids. The V segment lost 6 bases and the J segment 3 bases; nucleotides outside the gene matches: 19.

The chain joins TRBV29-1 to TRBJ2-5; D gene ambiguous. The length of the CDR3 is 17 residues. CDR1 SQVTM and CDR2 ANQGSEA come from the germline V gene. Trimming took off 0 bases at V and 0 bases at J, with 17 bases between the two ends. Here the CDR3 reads CSVEDLSQELYQETQYF. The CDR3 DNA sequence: TGCAGCGTTGAAGATCTCAGTCAAGAGCTGTACCAAGAGACCCAGTACTTC.

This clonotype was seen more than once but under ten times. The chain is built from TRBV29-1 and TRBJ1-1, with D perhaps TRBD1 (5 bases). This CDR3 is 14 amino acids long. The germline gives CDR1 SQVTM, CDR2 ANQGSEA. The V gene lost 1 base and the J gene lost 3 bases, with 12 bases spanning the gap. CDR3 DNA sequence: TGCAGCGTTGAAGCAGGGATAGGGTACACTGAAGCTTTCTTT. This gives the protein CSVEAGIGYTEAFF.

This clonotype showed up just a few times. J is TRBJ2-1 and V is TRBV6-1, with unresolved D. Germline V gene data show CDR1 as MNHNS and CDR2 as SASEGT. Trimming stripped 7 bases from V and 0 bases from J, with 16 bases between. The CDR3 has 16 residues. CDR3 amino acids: CASTPSGLYSYNEQFF. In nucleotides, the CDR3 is TGTGCCAGCACCCCCTCAGGATTATACTCCTACAATGAGCAGTTCTTC.

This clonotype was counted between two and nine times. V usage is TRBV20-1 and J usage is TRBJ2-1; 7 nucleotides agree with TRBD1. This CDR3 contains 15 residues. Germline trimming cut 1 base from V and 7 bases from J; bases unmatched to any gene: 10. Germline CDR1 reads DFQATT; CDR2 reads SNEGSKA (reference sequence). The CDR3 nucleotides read TGCAGTGCTAGAGGGGAACAGGGGCTCTATAATGAGCAGTTCTTC. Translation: CSARGEQGLYNEQFF.

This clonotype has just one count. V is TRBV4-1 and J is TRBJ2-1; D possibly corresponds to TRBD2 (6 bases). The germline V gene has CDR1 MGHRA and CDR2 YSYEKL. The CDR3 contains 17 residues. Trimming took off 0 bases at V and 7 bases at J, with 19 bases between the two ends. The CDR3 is CASSQDVTGVGGNEQFF. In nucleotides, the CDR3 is TGCGCCAGCAGCCAAGATGTCACGGGGGTTGGAGGTAATGAGCAGTTCTTC.

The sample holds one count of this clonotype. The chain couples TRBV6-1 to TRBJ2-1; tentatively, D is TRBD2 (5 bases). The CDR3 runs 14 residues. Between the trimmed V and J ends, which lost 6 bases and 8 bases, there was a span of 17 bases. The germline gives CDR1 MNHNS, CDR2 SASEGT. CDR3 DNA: TGTGCCAGCAGCTCATACGGACCCGGGGATGAGCAGTTCTTC. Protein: CASSSYGPGDEQFF.

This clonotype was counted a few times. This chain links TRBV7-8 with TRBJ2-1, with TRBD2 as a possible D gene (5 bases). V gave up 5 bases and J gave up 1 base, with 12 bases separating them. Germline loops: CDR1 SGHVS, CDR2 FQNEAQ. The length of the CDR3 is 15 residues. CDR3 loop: CASSERTGSYNEQFF. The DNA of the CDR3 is TGTGCCAGCAGCGAACGGACGGGGTCCTACAATGAGCAGTTCTTC.

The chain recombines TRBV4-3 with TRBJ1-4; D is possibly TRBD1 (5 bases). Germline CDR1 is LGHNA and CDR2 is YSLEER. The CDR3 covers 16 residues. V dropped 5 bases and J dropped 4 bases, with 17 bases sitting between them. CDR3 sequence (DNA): TGCGCCAGCAGCGGTAGGCGGGGCGATGGTAATGAAAAACTGTTTTTT. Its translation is CASSGRRGDGNEKLFF.

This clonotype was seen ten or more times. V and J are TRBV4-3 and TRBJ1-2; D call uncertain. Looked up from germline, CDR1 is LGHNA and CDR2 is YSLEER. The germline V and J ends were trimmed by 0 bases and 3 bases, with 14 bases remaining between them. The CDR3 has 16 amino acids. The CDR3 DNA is TGCGCCAGCAGCCAAGATTCGAGGAAATTGGACTATGGCTACACCTTC. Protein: CASSQDSRKLDYGYTF.

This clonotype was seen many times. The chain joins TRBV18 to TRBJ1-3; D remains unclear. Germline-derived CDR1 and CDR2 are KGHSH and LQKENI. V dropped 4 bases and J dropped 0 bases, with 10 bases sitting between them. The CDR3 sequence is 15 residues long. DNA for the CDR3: TGTGCCAGCTCACTGACACAGAGCTCTGGAAACACCATATATTTT. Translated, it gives CASSLTQSSGNTIYF.

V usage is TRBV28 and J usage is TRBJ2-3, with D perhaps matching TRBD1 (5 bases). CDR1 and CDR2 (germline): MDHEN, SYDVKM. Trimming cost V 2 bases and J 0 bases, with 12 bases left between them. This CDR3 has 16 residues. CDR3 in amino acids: CASSLLPGFSTDTQYF. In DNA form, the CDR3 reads TGTGCCAGCAGTTTACTCCCAGGGTTTAGCACAGATACGCAGTATTTT.

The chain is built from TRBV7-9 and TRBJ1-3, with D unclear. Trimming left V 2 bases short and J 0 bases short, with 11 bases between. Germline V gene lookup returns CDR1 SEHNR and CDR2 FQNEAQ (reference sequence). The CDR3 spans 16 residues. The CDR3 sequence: CASSLYPANSGNTIYF. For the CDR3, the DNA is TGTGCCAGCAGCTTATATCCAGCGAACTCTGGAAACACCATATATTTT.